This paragraph covers one T cell receptor (beta chain) sequence. This record comes from a study of T cell clones after liver transplantation. The CDR3 is made up of 16 amino acids. Germline V CDR1 and CDR2: LGHNA, YSLEER. Trimming pared 0 bases from V and 0 bases from J, leaving 12 bases between. TCRdb's table, derived via immunoSEQ multiplex PCR, lists solely in-frame clones and lacks some. The sample holds about 75,000 clones, around four fifths seen once. The V gene is TRBV4-3, the J gene TRBJ2-7, with D possibly being TRBD1 or TRBD2 (5 bases each). The receptor was isolated from a human patient who received a liver transplant. T cells may partly derive from the graft donor. The specimen comprised CD4+ T cells from blood, sampled 48 months after liver transplant. Written as DNA, the CDR3 is TGCGCCAGCAGCCAAGATGGGACGGCCCTCTCCTACGAGCAGTACTTC. It is translated as CASSQDGTALSYEQYF.